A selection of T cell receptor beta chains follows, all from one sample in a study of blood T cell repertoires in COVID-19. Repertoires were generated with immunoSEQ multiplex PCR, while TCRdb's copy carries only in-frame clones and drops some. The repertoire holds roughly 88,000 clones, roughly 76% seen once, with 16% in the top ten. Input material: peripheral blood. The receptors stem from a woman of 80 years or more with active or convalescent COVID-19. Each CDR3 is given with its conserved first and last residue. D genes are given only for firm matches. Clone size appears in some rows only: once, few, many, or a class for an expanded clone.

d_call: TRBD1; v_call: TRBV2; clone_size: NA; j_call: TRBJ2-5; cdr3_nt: TGTGCCAGCAGCAGGCGGGACAGGGGAGGAGAGACCCAGTACTTC; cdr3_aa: CASSRRDRGGETQYF
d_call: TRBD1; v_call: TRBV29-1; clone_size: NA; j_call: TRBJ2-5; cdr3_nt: TGCAGCGTTGTAAAGGGACAGGAGACCCAGTACTTC; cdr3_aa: CSVVKGQETQYF
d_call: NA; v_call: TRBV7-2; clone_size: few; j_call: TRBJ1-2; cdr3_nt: TGTGCCAGCAGCCCGGACACGACCCGCCGCCTCTATGGCTACACCTTC; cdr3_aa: CASSPDTTRRLYGYTF
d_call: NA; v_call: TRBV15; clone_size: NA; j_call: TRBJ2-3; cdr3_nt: TGTGCCACCAGCAGAGACAGAAAAGATACGCAGTATTTT; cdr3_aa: CATSRDRKDTQYF
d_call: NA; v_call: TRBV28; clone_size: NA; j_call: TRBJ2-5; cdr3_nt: TGTGCCAGCAGGCAGGGGCATGGGACCCAGTACTTC; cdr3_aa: CASRQGHGTQYF
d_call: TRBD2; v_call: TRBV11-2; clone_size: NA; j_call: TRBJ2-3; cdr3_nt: TGTGCCAGCAGCTTAATTTCAGCGGGGAGCACAGATACGCAGTATTTT; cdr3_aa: CASSLISAGSTDTQYF
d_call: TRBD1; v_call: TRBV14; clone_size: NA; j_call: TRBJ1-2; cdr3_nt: TGTGCCAGCAGCCCCCGACAGGGGTCTGTGGATGGCTACACCTTC; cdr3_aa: CASSPRQGSVDGYTF
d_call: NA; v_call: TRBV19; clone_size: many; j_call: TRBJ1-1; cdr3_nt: TGTGCCAGTAGTTACAGGTTACTTACTGAAGCTTTCTTT; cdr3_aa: CASSYRLLTEAFF
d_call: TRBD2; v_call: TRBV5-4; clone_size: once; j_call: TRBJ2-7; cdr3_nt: TGTGCCAGCAGTCTAGCGGGGGGCCGCGAGCAGTACTTC; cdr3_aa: CASSLAGGREQYF
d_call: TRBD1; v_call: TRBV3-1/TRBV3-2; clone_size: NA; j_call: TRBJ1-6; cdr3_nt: TGTGCCAGCAGCCCCGGACAGGGGTCTTCACCCCTCCACTTT; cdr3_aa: CASSPGQGSSPLHF
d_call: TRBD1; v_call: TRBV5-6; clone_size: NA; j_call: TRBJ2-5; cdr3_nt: TGTGCCAGCACTCGGGGTTTAGGGGGCGTCCAAGAGACCCAGTACTTC; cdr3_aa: CASTRGLGGVQETQYF
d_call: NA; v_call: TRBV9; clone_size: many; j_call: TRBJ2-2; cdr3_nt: TGTGCCAGCAGCGTTTTTCAGGAGGACACCGGGGAGCTGTTTTTT; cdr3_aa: CASSVFQEDTGELFF
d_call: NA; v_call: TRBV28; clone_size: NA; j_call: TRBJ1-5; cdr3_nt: TGTGCCAGCACCCCAGGGATTAGCAATCAGCCCCAGCATTTT; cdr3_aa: CASTPGISNQPQHF
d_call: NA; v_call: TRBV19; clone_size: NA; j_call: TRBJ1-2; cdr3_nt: TGTGCCAGTAGCGGAGTCGGCTATGGCTACACCTTC; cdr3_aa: CASSGVGYGYTF
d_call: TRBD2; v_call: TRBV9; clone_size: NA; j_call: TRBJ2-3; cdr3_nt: TGTGCCAGCAGCGTTGCGGGAGCGACAGATACGCAGTATTTT; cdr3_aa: CASSVAGATDTQYF
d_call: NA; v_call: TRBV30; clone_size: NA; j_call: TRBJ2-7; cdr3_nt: TGTGCCTGGAGCGCTGACATCCTCGAGCAGTACTTC; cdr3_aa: CAWSADILEQYF
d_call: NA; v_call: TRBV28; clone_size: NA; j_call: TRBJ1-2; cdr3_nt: TGTGCCAGCAGCTCCCCCTATGGCTACACCTTC; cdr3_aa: CASSSPYGYTF
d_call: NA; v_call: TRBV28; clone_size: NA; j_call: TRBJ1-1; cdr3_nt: TGTGCCAGCATCCTCCGGAACACTGAAGCTTTCTTT; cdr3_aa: CASILRNTEAFF
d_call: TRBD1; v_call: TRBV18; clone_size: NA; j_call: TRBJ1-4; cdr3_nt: TGTGCCAGCTCACCGACAGGGGGCGAACTAGTATCAACGAATGAAAAACTGTTTTTT; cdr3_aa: CASSPTGGELVSTNEKLFF
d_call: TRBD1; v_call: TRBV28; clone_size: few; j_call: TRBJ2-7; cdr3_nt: TGTGCCAGCAGTATCACACACTCAGGGGGCCCTTCCTACGAGCAGTACTTC; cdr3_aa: CASSITHSGGPSYEQYF
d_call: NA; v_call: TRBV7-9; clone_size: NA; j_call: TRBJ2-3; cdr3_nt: TGTGCCAGCAGCCCGAGGGACTTCGAGGTAGATACGCAGTATTTT; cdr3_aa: CASSPRDFEVDTQYF
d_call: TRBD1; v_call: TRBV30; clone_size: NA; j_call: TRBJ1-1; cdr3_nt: TGTGCCTGGAGTGGACAGGGTTTCACTGAAGCTTTCTTT; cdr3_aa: CAWSGQGFTEAFF
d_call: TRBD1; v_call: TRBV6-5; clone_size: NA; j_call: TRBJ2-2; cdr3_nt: TGTGCCAGCAGTTCTCAGGGGGCCTCGAACACCGGGGAGCTGTTTTTT; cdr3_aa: CASSSQGASNTGELFF
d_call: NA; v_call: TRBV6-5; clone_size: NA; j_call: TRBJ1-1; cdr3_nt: TGTGCCAGCACCCCCACAGGGCCGAACACTGAAGCTTTCTTT; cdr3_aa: CASTPTGPNTEAFF
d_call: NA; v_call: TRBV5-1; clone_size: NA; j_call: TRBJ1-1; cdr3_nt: TGCGCCAGCAGCTTCTGGGACGGGGGCACTGAAGCTTTCTTT; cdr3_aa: CASSFWDGGTEAFF
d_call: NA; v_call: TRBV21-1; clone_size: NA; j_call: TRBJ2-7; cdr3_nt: TGTGCCAGCAGCGAAGGGGCCCGGACAGGGGGCCACTACGAGCAGTACTTC; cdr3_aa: CASSEGARTGGHYEQYF
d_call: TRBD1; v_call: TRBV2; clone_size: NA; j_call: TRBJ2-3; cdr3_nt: TGTGCCAGCAGCCGGGGACAGGCTAGCAAGAGGGATACGCAGTATTTT; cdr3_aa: CASSRGQASKRDTQYF
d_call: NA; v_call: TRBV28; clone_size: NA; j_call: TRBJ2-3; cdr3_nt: TGTGCCAGCAGTTTGACTAGCACAGATACGCAGTATTTT; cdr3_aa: CASSLTSTDTQYF
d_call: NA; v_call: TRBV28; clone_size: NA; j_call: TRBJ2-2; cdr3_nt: TGTGCCAGCAGTTTAGGGCTAGCAACGAACACCGGGGAGCTGTTTTTT; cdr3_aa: CASSLGLATNTGELFF
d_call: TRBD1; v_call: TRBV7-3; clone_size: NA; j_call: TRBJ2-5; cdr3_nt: TGTGCCAGCAGTCAGGGGGCCCAACTTCAAGAGACCCAGTACTTC; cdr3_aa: CASSQGAQLQETQYF
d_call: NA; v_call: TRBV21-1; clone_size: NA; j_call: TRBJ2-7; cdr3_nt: TGTGCCAGCAGCAAAGATCCGGGTTGCACCTACGAGCAGTACTTC; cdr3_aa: CASSKDPGCTYEQYF
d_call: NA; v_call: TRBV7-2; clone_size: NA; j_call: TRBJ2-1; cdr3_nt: TGTGCCAGCAGCTTAGAATTCACAGGGTACGATAATGAGCAGTTCTTC; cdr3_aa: CASSLEFTGYDNEQFF
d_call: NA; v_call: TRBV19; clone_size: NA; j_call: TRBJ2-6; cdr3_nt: TGTGCCAGTAGGGACAGTTCCGGGGCCAACGTCCTGACTTTC; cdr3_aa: CASRDSSGANVLTF
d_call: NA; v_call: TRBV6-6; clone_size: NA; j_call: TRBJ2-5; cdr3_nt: TGTGCCAGCAGTTCAGTTTGGACAGCTGAACGTGAGACCCAGTACTTC; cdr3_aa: CASSSVWTAERETQYF
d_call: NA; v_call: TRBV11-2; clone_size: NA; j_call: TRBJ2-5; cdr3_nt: TGTGCCAGCAGCCCCATTGACAAACCCTACCAAGAGACCCAGTACTTC; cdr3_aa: CASSPIDKPYQETQYF
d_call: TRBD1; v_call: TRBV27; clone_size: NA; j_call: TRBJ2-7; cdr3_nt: TGTGCCAGCAGAGGACAGGGGGCGCCTGAGGCCTACGAGCAGTACTTC; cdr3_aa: CASRGQGAPEAYEQYF
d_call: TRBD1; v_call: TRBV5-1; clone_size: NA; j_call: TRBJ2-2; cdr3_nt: TGCGCCAGCAGCTATGGACAGGGGCAAGACACCGGGGAGCTGTTTTTT; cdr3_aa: CASSYGQGQDTGELFF
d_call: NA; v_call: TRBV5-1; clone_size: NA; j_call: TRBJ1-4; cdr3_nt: TGCGCCAGCACTCCCGGGCAGGGTAGGGAAAAACTGTTTTTT; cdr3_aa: CASTPGQGREKLFF